This TCR beta chain was obtained from a study of regulatory T cells in long-lasting Graves disease. Indicated time point: newly diagnosed GD, antithyroid drugs for less than 3 months. Extracted RNA from PBMCs served as the source of the TCR library. The trim removed 5 bases at V and 3 bases at J, leaving 4 bases unmatched. Germline CDR1 SGHRS, CDR2 YFSETQ. The CDR3 is 16 residues long. Whole-study findings and limits: Segments TRBV28, TRBJ1-2 and TRBJ2-5 showed preferential usage in persistent disease. Persistent Graves' patients showed less TCR diversity than newly diagnosed ones.

About this clonotype itself: The antigen is not known.

The authors built TCR beta libraries using iRepertoire HTBI primers and Arm-PCR of CDR3 regions. TCRdb fed the multiplex PCR reads into MiXCR, producing one record per CDR3 protein. The sample consists of 580,000 or so distinct CDR3 sequences, about 16% of them appearing once. These data also featured in a second study, about T cells in Graves' hyperthyroidism and ophthalmopathy. As that study records: Every diagnosis used clinical symptoms, serum thyroxine and TRAb, thyroid ultrasound and orbital computed tomography.

The sequencing here drew on peripheral blood mononuclear cells (PBMCs), taken at new diagnosis, from a patient treated with antithyroid drugs. The clonotype comes from a man aged 18 to 35 with Graves disease. This rearrangement joins TRBV5-1 to TRBJ2-5; 16 bases align to TRBD2. The CDR3 nucleotides are TGCGCCAGCAGATGGGGACTAGCGGGAGGGGAAGAGACCCAGTACTTC. Protein product: CASRWGLAGGEETQYF.